This passage covers 31 T cell receptor beta chains from one sample sequenced in a study of T cell responses to AZD1222 COVID-19 vaccine. Profiled with immunoSEQ multiplex PCR; TCRdb holds only in-frame clones, not every one. The sample includes around 92,000 clones, roughly 93% of them seen just once. The starting material was peripheral blood, obtained on day 0 of AZD1222 vaccination. These receptors were taken from an adult in good health.

The rearrangement joins TRBV4-1 to TRBJ1-3; D is unresolved. Germline CDR1 is MGHRA and CDR2 is YSYEKL. The CDR3 is 16 residues long. Trimming removed 0 bases at V and 0 bases at J, with 9 bases between. The CDR3 protein is CASSQDQAASGNTIYF. In DNA, the CDR3 is TGCGCCAGCAGCCAAGATCAGGCAGCCTCTGGAAACACCATATATTTT.

The chain links TRBV5-6 to TRBJ1-2, with 8 bases matching TRBD1. The CDR3 has 14 amino acids. Germline CDR1 and CDR2: SGHDT and YYEEEE. Germline trimming cut 3 bases from V and 4 bases from J; bases unmatched to any gene: 5. The CDR3 region is CASSSGTGPYGYTF. The DNA for the CDR3 is TGTGCCAGCAGCTCGGGGACAGGCCCCTATGGCTACACCTTC.

The chain has TRBV6-1 and TRBJ1-2; maybe TRBD1 (5 bases). The germline V and J ends were trimmed by 0 bases and 14 bases, with 13 bases remaining between them. The CDR3 consists of 12 residues. Germline V gene lookup returns CDR1 MNHNS and CDR2 SASEGT. For the CDR3, the DNA is TGTGCCAGCAGTGAAGCGCTAGGGGCCCCAACCTTC. As protein: CASSEALGAPTF.

V usage is TRBV13 and J usage is TRBJ2-7; D possibly corresponds to TRBD1 (6 bases). The V end lost 5 bases, the J end lost 3 bases, and 17 bases lay between the germline ends. This CDR3 spans 15 amino acids. The V gene's germline CDR1 is PRHDT and CDR2 FYEKMQ (reference sequence). The CDR3 here is CASSPSPGQNYEQYF. CDR3 in DNA: TGTGCCAGCAGCCCCTCCCCCGGACAGAACTACGAGCAGTACTTC.

This clone appeared a single time. CDR3 DNA: TGTGCCAGCAGCTTGAGGACAGGGGCTGGGGCCAACGTCCTGACTTTC. Encoded protein: CASSLRTGAGANVLTF. The genes are TRBV5-4 and TRBJ2-6; 9 bases fit TRBD1. The germline gives CDR1 SGHNT, CDR2 YYREEE (reference sequence). V was clipped by 1 base and J by 2 bases; unmatched bases: 1. This CDR3 is 16 amino acids long.

The gene calls are TRBV11-3 and TRBJ2-5; 9 nucleotides agree with TRBD1. The V segment lost 5 bases and the J segment 5 bases; nucleotides outside the gene matches: 9. CDR1 and CDR2 from the germline V gene are SGHNT and YENEEA. This CDR3 has 15 residues. The CDR3 sequence is CASSPGTGMLETQYF. The CDR3 DNA sequence: TGTGCCAGCAGCCCCGGGACAGGGATGTTGGAGACCCAGTACTTC.

This clone appeared a single time. The chain recombines TRBV6-5 with TRBJ1-1; 8 bases line up with TRBD1. J gave up 4 bases and V 0 bases, and 4 bases lay outside the gene matches. The CDR3 has 15 residues. Per germline, CDR1 MNHEY and CDR2 SVGAGI. The DNA of the CDR3 is TGTGCCAGCAGTTACTCGACAGGGGTCGTCACTGAAGCTTTCTTT. This gives the protein CASSYSTGVVTEAFF.

The chain links TRBV7-9 to TRBJ2-2, with 10 positions matching TRBD1. The junction had 7 bases not matched to a gene; V was cut back by 6 bases and J by 3 bases. This CDR3 spans 16 amino acids. The germline V gene has CDR1 SEHNR and CDR2 FQNEAQ (reference sequence). CDR3: CASRSVTGGHTGELFF. The DNA of the CDR3 is TGTGCCAGCAGATCCGTGACAGGGGGCCACACCGGGGAGCTGTTTTTT.

The chain combines TRBV7-9 with TRBJ1-1; 8 bases agree with TRBD1. The germline V gene has CDR1 SEHNR and CDR2 FQNEAQ (reference sequence). The CDR3 length is 12 residues. J was trimmed by 8 bases and V by 2 bases; bases with no gene match: 1. The CDR3 here is CASSLTGGEAFF. DNA for the CDR3: TGTGCCAGCAGCTTAACAGGGGGGGAAGCTTTCTTT.

Remarks on this clone: The same CDR3 arises from other DNA sequences in this sample as well. This chain connects TRBV18 to TRBJ1-5, with a possible D match to TRBD1 (6 bases). Germline CDR1 and CDR2: KGHSH and LQKENI. V was pared by 3 bases and J by 2 bases, with 11 bases between. The CDR3 loop spans 15 amino acids. The CDR3 nucleotides read TGTGCCAGCTCACCCTCAGGGGACGGCAATCAGCCCCAGCATTTT. Residues: CASSPSGDGNQPQHF.

The chain uses TRBV3-1 (or the pseudogene TRBV3-2) and TRBJ1-1; D is undetermined. The CDR3 loop spans 13 amino acids. CDR1 is LGHDT and CDR2 is YNNKEL in the germline V gene (reference sequence). The V gene lost 4 bases and the J gene lost 6 bases, with 12 bases spanning the gap. The CDR3 sequence: CASSPSALAEAFF. The DNA for the CDR3 is TGTGCCAGCAGCCCCTCAGCGCTGGCTGAAGCTTTCTTT.

This clone has more than one count but fewer than ten. The chain joins TRBV27 to TRBJ1-2; 9 bases match TRBD1. The trim removed 8 bases at V and 6 bases at J, leaving 13 bases unmatched. Germline lookup yields CDR1 MNHEY and CDR2 SMNVEV (reference sequence). The CDR3 contains 15 residues. CDR3 residues: CASWGQGGGRDGYTF. The CDR3 DNA sequence: TGTGCCAGCTGGGGACAGGGCGGGGGTAGAGATGGCTACACCTTC.

The chain has TRBV7-9 and TRBJ2-1; possible D gene TRBD2, 5 bases. Deletions cut 2 bases from V and 0 bases from J, with 8 bases between. The CDR3 extends over 15 amino acids. The germline gives CDR1 SEHNR, CDR2 FQNEAQ (reference sequence). Written as DNA, the CDR3 is TGTGCCAGCAGCTTACGGGGTAGCTCCTACAATGAGCAGTTCTTC. Translating gives CASSLRGSSYNEQFF.

The chain employs TRBV18 and TRBJ2-2; maybe TRBD2 (5 bases). Germline CDR1 KGHSH, CDR2 LQKENI. The CDR3 has 15 amino acids. Deletions cut 3 bases from V and 2 bases from J, with 10 bases between. The CDR3 nucleotides are TGTGCCAGCTCACCGACGGAGGCTAACACCGGGGAGCTGTTTTTT. As protein: CASSPTEANTGELFF.

The chain is built from TRBV5-6 and TRBJ1-2; TRBD1 matches 8 bases. This CDR3 is 14 amino acids long. V shed 3 bases and J 2 bases; nucleotides not matched to a gene: 3. Germline loops: CDR1 SGHDT, CDR2 YYEEEE. CDR3 sequence reads: CASSSRQGNYGYTF. CDR3 bases: TGTGCCAGCAGCTCGAGACAGGGGAACTATGGCTACACCTTC.

V gene TRBV7-2 combines with J gene TRBJ1-6; D unclear. CDR1 is SGHTA and CDR2 is FQGNSA in the germline V gene. Trimming stripped 6 bases from V and 10 bases from J, with 16 bases between. The CDR3 runs to 14 residues. The CDR3 is CASSSLSGRSPLHF. CDR3 nucleotide sequence: TGTGCCAGCAGTTCCCTCTCCGGGCGGTCACCCCTCCACTTT.

The chain joins TRBV6-5 to TRBJ1-5; 10 nucleotides agree with TRBD1. V was pared by 4 bases and J by 5 bases, with 8 bases of the junction left unmatched. CDR1 and CDR2 (germline): MNHEY, SVGAGI. The CDR3 loop spans 16 amino acids. CDR3 sequence: CASSLTRDRGYQPQHF. The CDR3 DNA reads TGTGCCAGCAGTTTAACGCGGGACAGGGGATATCAGCCCCAGCATTTT.

The chain uses TRBV2 and TRBJ1-2; D unresolved. This CDR3 spans 12 amino acids. Germline V gives CDR1 SNHLY, CDR2 FYNNEI. V was trimmed by 0 bases and J by 8 bases, leaving 7 bases between them. For the CDR3, the DNA is TGTGCCAGCAGTGAAGCGATGCACGGCTACACCTTC. The encoded protein is CASSEAMHGYTF. The variable domain in full, completed from reference TRBV2 and TRBJ1-2, reads EPEVTQTPSHQVTQMGQEVILRCVPISNHLYFYWYRQILGQKVEFLVSFYNNEISEKSEIFDDQFSVERPDGSNFTLKIRSTKLEDSAMYFCASSEAMHGYTFGSGTRLTVV.

This clone was seen a handful of times. The rearrangement uses TRBV7-9 and TRBJ1-1, with D tentatively TRBD1 (5 bases). Germline-derived CDR1 and CDR2 are SEHNR and FQNEAQ (reference sequence). This CDR3 is built from 15 residues. V lost 5 bases and J lost 0, with 13 bases in between. This CDR3 reads CASSRFGGVNTEAFF. In nucleotides, the CDR3 is TGTGCCAGCAGCCGCTTCGGGGGGGTGAACACTGAAGCTTTCTTT.

This chain uses TRBV19 with TRBJ1-1; 8 bases line up with TRBD1. Looked up from germline, CDR1 is LNHDA and CDR2 is SQIVND (reference sequence). The J segment lost 5 bases and the V segment lost 0 bases, leaving 5 bases of the junction unmatched. The length of the CDR3 is 15 residues. CDR3 coding DNA: TGTGCCAGTAGTATAGACAGGGGGCTTGGAACTGAAGCTTTCTTT. Amino acid sequence: CASSIDRGLGTEAFF.

The chain employs TRBV7-9 and TRBJ2-3, with 9 bases lining up with TRBD2. CDR3 length: 15 residues. Germline trimming cut 3 bases from V and 5 bases from J; bases unmatched to any gene: 6. Germline CDR1 and CDR2: SEHNR and FQNEAQ (reference sequence). The DNA of the CDR3 is TGTGCCAGCAGCTTTAGCGGGGGTACCCTAGATACGCAGTATTTT. This sequence encodes CASSFSGGTLDTQYF.

The V gene is TRBV11-3, the J gene TRBJ1-4; D not resolved. The CDR3 runs to 13 residues. V was shortened by 3 bases and J by 6 bases, with 8 bases between the two germline ends. Looked up from germline, CDR1 is SGHNT and CDR2 is YENEEA. The CDR3 is CASSFGVDEKLFF. In DNA, the CDR3 is TGTGCCAGCAGCTTCGGCGTCGATGAAAAACTGTTTTTT.

The sample holds a few counts of this clone. The genes are TRBV24-1 and TRBJ1-5, with D possibly being TRBD1 (5 bases). Germline V gene data show CDR1 as KGHDR and CDR2 as SFDVKD. The V end lost 12 bases, the J end lost 1 base, and 12 bases lay between the germline ends. This CDR3 comprises 13 residues. The CDR3 loop reads CAVARDSNQPQHF. The DNA of the CDR3 is TGTGCCGTCGCCCGGGACAGCAATCAGCCCCAGCATTTT.

The rearrangement links TRBV29-1 to TRBJ1-5; D is undetermined. Per germline, CDR1 SQVTM and CDR2 ANQGSEA. This CDR3 region has 13 residues. The V gene lost 4 bases and the J gene lost 6 bases, with 13 bases spanning the gap. The CDR3 nucleotides are TGCAGCGTTGGAGAGGGTGTCGGTCAGCCCCAGCATTTT. It specifies CSVGEGVGQPQHF. Drawing the rest from reference TRBV29-1 and TRBJ1-5, the complete variable domain is SAVISQKPSRDICQRGTSLTIQCQVDSQVTMMFWYRQQPGQSLTLIATANQGSEATYESGFVIDKFPISRPNLTFSTLTVSNMSPEDSSIYLCSVGEGVGQPQHFGDGTRLSIL.

The chain uses TRBV18 and TRBJ1-1, with 7 bases that match TRBD1. V lost 4 bases and J lost 1; bases outside the gene matches: 6. The CDR3 totals 15 residues. CDR1 is KGHSH, CDR2 LQKENI, per germline. DNA for the CDR3: TGTGCCAGCTCACTACGGACAGGAACGAACACTGAAGCTTTCTTT. It specifies CASSLRTGTNTEAFF.

The chain joins TRBV28 to TRBJ1-6, with TRBD1 matching over 7 bases. There are 18 residues in the CDR3. V shed 6 bases and J 0 bases; nucleotides not matched to a gene: 11. Germline loops: CDR1 MDHEN, CDR2 SYDVKM. The CDR3 sequence: CASSLGQRGSSYNSPLHF. DNA for the CDR3: TGTGCCAGCAGCCTGGGACAGCGGGGGAGCTCCTATAATTCACCCCTCCACTTT.

This clone appeared a few times. This sequence joins TRBV7-3 and TRBJ1-2; 10 bases map to TRBD1. Germline loops: CDR1 SGHTA, CDR2 FQGTGA. Trimming at V came to 4 bases and at J to 10 bases, leaving 9 bases not matched to a gene. The CDR3 runs to 14 residues. CDR3 nucleotides: TGTGCCAGCAGCTCAGGAGGGACAGGGGATGACTACACCTTC. It codes for CASSSGGTGDDYTF.

The chain links TRBV18 to TRBJ2-1; TRBD1 matches 8 bases. CDR1 and CDR2 from the germline V gene are KGHSH and LQKENI. This CDR3 is built from 15 residues. Trimming at V came to 3 bases and at J to 7 bases, leaving 8 bases not matched to a gene. This chain's CDR3 is CASSPPDRVSNEQFF. The CDR3 region has the DNA TGTGCCAGCTCACCGCCGGACAGGGTATCGAATGAGCAGTTCTTC.

The chain employs TRBV7-6 and TRBJ2-5, with D hard to call. The V gene lost 1 base and the J gene lost 2 bases, with 8 bases spanning the gap. Germline values: CDR1 SGHVS, CDR2 FNYEAQ. The CDR3 is 14 residues long. CDR3 sequence reads: CASSLEGWQETQYF. CDR3 nucleotides: TGTGCCAGCAGCTTAGAAGGCTGGCAAGAGACCCAGTACTTC.

This clone was seen more than once but under ten times. The chain joins TRBV6-2 or TRBV6-3 to TRBJ1-6; 7 nucleotides match TRBD1. In germline, CDR1 is MNHEY, CDR2 SVGEGT. The trim removed 5 bases at V and 4 bases at J, leaving 5 bases unmatched. The CDR3 extends over 15 amino acids. In DNA form, the CDR3 reads TGTGCCAGCAGTAGACCGGGACAGTATAATTCACCCCTCCACTTT. Translated, it gives CASSRPGQYNSPLHF.

V usage is TRBV4-1 and J usage is TRBJ2-7; a weak D match, TRBD2 (6 bases). V lost 1 base and J lost 0, with 16 bases in between. The CDR3 is 17 amino acids. Germline lookup yields CDR1 MGHRA and CDR2 YSYEKL. Here the CDR3 reads CASSQGRLGRSSYEQYF. CDR3 DNA sequence: TGCGCCAGCAGCCAAGGCCGATTAGGGAGGAGCTCCTACGAGCAGTACTTC.